This T cell receptor (beta chain) appears in the sequencing data of a study of early T cells in non-severe SARS-CoV-2 infection. Study at large: Bulk RNA from unsorted whole blood was sequenced; chains were unpaired. Study results and caveats: The study's VDJdb matching favored anti-spike CD8 responses and missed private and CD4 specificities.

Each single cDNA molecule received a unique molecular identifier. TCRdb analysed the 5' RACE reads with MiXCR anew, one entry per CDR3 protein. The data hold more than 25,000 distinct CDR3 sequences, with about 10% observed a single time. This clonotype was detected only a few times. The antigen is undetermined. The source of this sequence is an adult who was a healthcare worker with PCR-confirmed SARS-CoV-2 infection or an uninfected control (not recorded which). Sequenced material: whole blood.

This CDR3 is CASSRSAAPQETQYF. CDR3 bases: TGCGCCAGCAGCCGATCCGCAGCCCCCCAGGAGACCCAGTACTTC. The chain joins TRBV4-1 to TRBJ2-5; D is unclear. This CDR3 has 15 amino acids. The V and J ends lost 4 bases and 5 bases respectively, with 17 bases between them. Germline V gives CDR1 MGHRA, CDR2 YSYEKL.